The clone carrying this T cell receptor (beta chain) has more than one count but fewer than ten. What it binds is not known. This entry belongs to a study of a mutant IDH1 vaccine in newly diagnosed glioma. Study details: Commencement of vaccination occurred 4-6 weeks following radiotherapy alone, or concurrently with temozolomide cycles.

Regarding time point: week 23, last vaccination. In every dose of vaccine, 300 ug of mutant IDH1 20-mer peptide was given alongside topical imiquimod. Findings of the study overall: The vaccine induced immune responses, and these occurred in roughly 93% of patients.

Here immunoSEQ multiplex PCR was the method, and the copy in TCRdb shows in-frame clones only, minus some. Counted here are 26,000 or so clones, approximately 82% occurring once; the ten biggest clones make up about 15%. The CDR3 totals 16 residues. With V trimmed by 3 bases and J by 1 base, 4 bases remained unmatched. Germline values: CDR1 SGHRS, CDR2 YFSETQ. The TCR was taken from a woman between 25 and 40 years old with glioma. The sequenced sample was PBMCs, obtained from a glioma patient whose treatment included an IDH1 peptide vaccine. V usage is TRBV5-1 and J usage is TRBJ1-1; TRBD1 matches at 12 bases. The CDR3 is CASSYGTGGWNTEAFF. The CDR3 DNA reads TGCGCCAGCAGCTACGGGACAGGGGGCTGGAACACTGAAGCTTTCTTT. Full variable domain (remainder filled in from reference TRBV5-1 and TRBJ1-1): KAGVTQTPRYLIKTRGQQVTLSCSPISGHRSVSWYQQTPGQGLQFLFEYFSETQRNKGNFPGRFSGRQFSNSRSEMNVSTLELGDSALYLCASSYGTGGWNTEAFFGQGTRLTVV.